This T cell receptor beta chain was identified in a study of cytomegalovirus exposure and HLA in healthy donors. Study observations and caveats: According to the study, roughly 160 TCR beta chains were cytomegalovirus-associated. Reports state that TCR beta sequences accurately predicted most subjects' HLA-A and HLA-B alleles.

This CDR3 region has 18 residues. The germline CDR1 and CDR2 sequences are SGHKS and YYEKEE (reference sequence). Between the trimmed V and J ends, which lost 1 base and 12 bases, there was a span of 29 bases. This PCR relied on a set of 60 Vbeta primers and 13 Jbeta primers. Assay used: immunoSEQ multiplex PCR; TCRdb lists only in-frame clones, some missing. The sample carries around 140,000 clones, about two thirds recorded once. This clone has just a few counts. Its antigen is undetermined. The clonotype comes from a woman aged 55-70 years in good health and CMV-seropositive. Sample: PBMCs. The rearrangement joins TRBV5-5 to TRBJ2-1; the D gene is possibly TRBD2 (6 bases). Here the CDR3 reads CASSLSTFPGLQLSAQFF. The CDR3 coding sequence is TGTGCCAGCAGCTTGTCCACTTTTCCGGGACTCCAATTGAGTGCGCAGTTCTTC.